Detailed here is one T cell receptor beta chain. This specimen comes from a study of blood T cell repertoires in COVID-19. Study overall: Samples taken during acute and convalescent COVID-19 were collected in the United States, Italy and Spain. In each case, the material was cDNA or gDNA derived from T cells, B-cell-depleted T cells, or PBMCs.

CDR1 and CDR2 from the germline V gene are MNHEY and SVGAGI. Trimming cost V 6 bases and J 1 base, with 12 bases left between them. The CDR3 extends over 14 amino acids. The authors' processing: By means of reference gene primer amplification, nucleated cell counts were estimated. The protocol was immunoSEQ multiplex PCR, while the TCRdb copy is restricted to in-frame clones and leaves out a portion. V, J and clone size are those of that table, while D and trimming were read from the DNA. The data show about 290,000 clones, with over 80% seen just once and 4.1% held by the top ten. The chain is built from TRBV6-5 and TRBJ1-1; D not resolved. The sample taken for sequencing was peripheral blood. This receptor was obtained from a woman aged 45-60 years with active or convalescent COVID-19. CDR3 loop: CASSFTPGNTEAFF. CDR3 in DNA: TGTGCCAGCAGCTTCACCCCGGGGAACACTGAAGCTTTCTTT.